Listed here are 16 T cell receptor beta chains from one sample, sequenced in a study of OX40 agonist ivuxolimab in advanced cancers. Assay: immunoSEQ multiplex PCR; the TCRdb copy retains only in-frame clones and omits some. In the table there are about 36,000 clones, around 73% of which are singletons. The material was CD4+ or CD8+ T cells sorted from blood, obtained in a trial of the OX40 agonist ivuxolimab. The source is an adult with an advanced solid tumor such as melanoma, head and neck, liver or kidney cancer.

This chain uses TRBV7-6 with TRBJ2-3, with D unclear. CDR1 is SGHVS and CDR2 is FNYEAQ in the germline V gene. Trimming shortened V by 3 bases and J by 0 bases, and 13 bases separated the two germline ends. CDR3 length: 16 residues. The CDR3 DNA follows: TGTGCCAGCAGCTTGTTATGGTCGAAAAGCACAGATACGCAGTATTTT. Residues: CASSLLWSKSTDTQYF.

This clone occurred a few times. The chain is built from TRBV7-8 and TRBJ2-1, with 12 positions matching TRBD2. The junction had 8 bases not matched to a gene; V was cut back by 2 bases and J by 6 bases. Germline V gene data show CDR1 as SGHVS and CDR2 as FQNEAQ. The CDR3 has 17 amino acids. The CDR3 bases are TGTGCCAGCAGCTTACGGCTAGCGGGGGGGCCGGGCAATGAGCAGTTCTTC. Translated: CASSLRLAGGPGNEQFF.

The chain is built from TRBV5-5 and TRBJ2-7; TRBD1 aligns across 9 bases. CDR1 is SGHKS and CDR2 is YYEKEE in the germline V gene (reference sequence). This CDR3 has 14 amino acids. J lost 3 bases, V lost 0 bases, and 1 base had no gene match. CDR3 sequence: CASSLETGGYEQYF. The CDR3 region has the DNA TGTGCCAGCAGCTTGGAGACAGGGGGCTACGAGCAGTACTTC.

The chain joins TRBV7-2 to TRBJ2-1; the match to TRBD2 covers 10 bases. There are 16 residues in the CDR3. Unmatched junction bases numbered 6, after V lost 5 bases and J lost 2 bases. CDR1 and CDR2 from the germline V gene are SGHTA and FQGNSA. In nucleotides, the CDR3 is TGTGCCAGCAGCCCACCTAGCGGGGGAACCTACAATGAGCAGTTCTTC. The encoded protein is CASSPPSGGTYNEQFF.

V and J are TRBV4-1 and TRBJ1-6; a weak D match, TRBD1 (5 bases). Germline CDR1 is MGHRA and CDR2 is YSYEKL. V lost 0 bases and J 0 bases, leaving 12 bases between the germline ends. The CDR3 has 18 amino acids. CDR3 amino acids: CASSQDKKGSSYNSPLHF. CDR3 nucleotides: TGCGCCAGCAGCCAAGATAAAAAGGGGAGCTCCTATAATTCACCCCTCCACTTT.

This clone was picked up one time. The chain has TRBV27 and TRBJ2-7; D possibly corresponds to TRBD1 (6 bases). V was clipped by 4 bases and J by 2 bases, with 12 bases between them. CDR1 is MNHEY, CDR2 SMNVEV, per germline (reference sequence). The CDR3 sequence is 14 residues long. Here the CDR3 DNA reads TGTGCCAGCAGTTCCTGGACAGTGCCCTACGAGCAGTACTTC. Its translation: CASSSWTVPYEQYF.

The CDR3 reads CASSQGDSNQPQHF. The DNA of the CDR3 is TGTGCCAGCAGTCAAGGGGACAGCAATCAGCCCCAGCATTTT. This chain links TRBV27 with TRBJ1-5; a weak D match, TRBD1 (5 bases). Germline V lookup: CDR1 MNHEY, CDR2 SMNVEV (reference sequence). The V end was cut by 5 bases, the J end by 1 base, with 9 bases between. The CDR3 is 14 residues long.

The chain couples TRBV6-1 to TRBJ1-6, with a weak D call TRBD1 (5 bases). The CDR3 is 16 residues long. Trimming took 2 bases from V and 6 from J, leaving 14 bases between them. CDR1 MNHNS and CDR2 SASEGT come from the germline V gene. CDR3 nucleotide sequence: TGTGCCAGCAGTGAATTTGGGTATGGGACTAATTCACCCCTCCACTTT. It codes for CASSEFGYGTNSPLHF.

The chain has TRBV7-2 and TRBJ2-2, with TRBD2 as a possible D gene (7 bases). Trimming cost V 4 bases and J 8 bases, with 14 bases left between them. The CDR3 totals 14 residues. Germline V gives CDR1 SGHTA, CDR2 FQGNSA. The CDR3 DNA reads TGTGCCAGCAGCTATCCGGGGGGCCAGGGGGAGCTGTTTTTT. Encoded protein: CASSYPGGQGELFF. The full variable domain, rest sourced from reference TRBV7-2 and TRBJ2-2, is GAGVSQSPSNKVTEKGKDVELRCDPISGHTALYWYRQSLGQGLEFLIYFQGNSAPDKSGLPSDRFSAERTGGSVSTLTIQRTQQEDSAVYLCASSYPGGQGELFFGEGSRLTVL.

Comments on this clone: This clone may be a read error of a much larger clone one base away. This chain connects TRBV11-2 to TRBJ2-7; 7 bases line up with TRBD1. Germline values: CDR1 SGHAT, CDR2 FQNNGV. The CDR3 has 13 amino acids. V was pared by 1 base and J by 3 bases, with 0 bases of the junction left unmatched. The CDR3 nucleotides are TGTGCCAGCAGCTTAGGGGACAGCTACGAGCAGTACTTC. Its translation is CASSLGDSYEQYF.

The rearrangement uses TRBV14 and TRBJ2-7, with a possible D match to TRBD2 (5 bases). V lost 4 bases, J lost 4 bases, and 17 bases lay in between. The CDR3 contains 15 residues. CDR1 SGHDN and CDR2 FVKESK come from the germline V gene. The CDR3, as DNA: TGTGCCAGCAGCCCCTACGGGGAGTTCCCTTACGAGCAGTACTTC. Amino acid sequence: CASSPYGEFPYEQYF.

In regard to this clone: This specimen includes other DNA sequences encoding the same CDR3. The chain links TRBV7-9 to TRBJ2-6; D call uncertain. Trimming took 1 base from V and 0 from J, leaving 4 bases between them. Germline CDR1 and CDR2: SEHNR and FQNEAQ (reference sequence). The length of the CDR3 is 15 residues. CDR3 DNA: TGTGCCAGCAGCTTAGGAGGCTCTGGGGCCAACGTCCTGACTTTC. It specifies CASSLGGSGANVLTF.

The chain links TRBV28 to TRBJ2-3; TRBD1 aligns across 8 bases. V was clipped by 1 base and J by 4 bases; unmatched bases: 4. The CDR3 is made up of 15 amino acids. Germline V CDR1 and CDR2: MDHEN, SYDVKM. DNA of the CDR3: TGTGCCAGCAGTTTATACCCAGGGGGCGCAGATACGCAGTATTTT. It is translated as CASSLYPGGADTQYF.

This clone appeared many times. The chain joins TRBV7-9 to TRBJ2-7; unclear D gene. There are 15 residues in the CDR3. V lost 1 base and J lost 5, with 15 bases in between. Germline lookup yields CDR1 SEHNR and CDR2 FQNEAQ (reference sequence). In DNA, the CDR3 is TGTGCCAGCAGCTTAGGAATCTCTAGTATTGACGAGCAGTACTTC. It yields the protein CASSLGISSIDEQYF. The full variable domain, in which reference TRBV7-9 and TRBJ2-7 provide the parts outside the CDR3, is DTGVSQNPRHKITKRGQNVTFRCDPISEHNRLYWYRQTLGQGPEFLTYFQNEAQLEKSRLLSDRFSAERPKGSFSTLEIQRTEQGDSAMYLCASSLGISSIDEQYFGPGTRLTVT.

The chain is built from TRBV6-1 and TRBJ1-2, with 7 bases matching TRBD1. Germline-derived CDR1 and CDR2 are MNHNS and SASEGT. The CDR3 extends over 15 amino acids. V lost 7 bases, J lost 0 bases, and 8 bases stayed unmatched. This CDR3 reads CASIRGTDPNYGYTF. The CDR3 DNA is TGTGCCAGCATACGGGGGACAGATCCTAACTATGGCTACACCTTC.

The chain is built from TRBV7-9 and TRBJ2-1; no definite D call. Germline CDR1 reads SEHNR; CDR2 reads FQNEAQ (reference sequence). The CDR3 sequence is 12 residues long. V shed 3 bases and J shed 5 bases, with 5 bases lying between them. The CDR3 nucleotides are TGTGCCAGCAGCTTGAGTAACAATGAGCAGTTCTTC. Translation gives CASSLSNNEQFF.